This T cell receptor (beta chain) derives from a study of CD8+ T cells in alopecia areata. Overall study: The authors grafted skin from roughly 6-12-month-old C3H/HeJ donors with spontaneous alopecia onto roughly 7-10-week-old female C3H/HeJ mice. Study-wide results and caveats: Normal scalp had lower clonality than lesional scalp, with alopecia totalis/universalis lesions showing this most strongly. TCRs were shared less clearly across patients than in mice, possibly for HLA-related reasons.

As regards this clone: No antigen is known for it. Germline and genes here are mouse. The sample holds other DNA sequences that translate to the same CDR3.

RNA, once extracted, was reverse transcribed into cDNA for use as the sequencing template. Clones were read by immunoSEQ multiplex PCR, and TCRdb kept only the in-frame ones, dropping some. Observed are under 350,000 clones, no singletons, with the top ten taking more than 0.95%. The pooled cutaneous lymph node cells were sorted using several markers (CD4, CD8alpha, NKG2D, NKG2ACE and others). Sequenced input: CD4+ T cells sorted from a lymph node. This TCR was recovered from a C3H/HeJ mouse with alopecia areata. As its MHC haplotype, the strain has H2-k.

The CDR3 loop reads CTCSAEGGVSYEQYF. The covered CDR3 bases are TGCACCTGCAGTGCAGAGGGGGGCGTCTCCTAT. This sequence joins TRBV1 and TRBJ2-7, with D perhaps matching TRBD2 (7 bases). The DNA ends 4 residues before the CDR3 does, and the rest of the CDR3 is filled in from the germline J gene. The V gene's germline CDR1 is NSQYPW and CDR2 LRSPGD (reference sequence). The CDR3 consists of 15 residues. Trimming pared 0 bases from V and 0 bases from J, leaving 9 bases between.